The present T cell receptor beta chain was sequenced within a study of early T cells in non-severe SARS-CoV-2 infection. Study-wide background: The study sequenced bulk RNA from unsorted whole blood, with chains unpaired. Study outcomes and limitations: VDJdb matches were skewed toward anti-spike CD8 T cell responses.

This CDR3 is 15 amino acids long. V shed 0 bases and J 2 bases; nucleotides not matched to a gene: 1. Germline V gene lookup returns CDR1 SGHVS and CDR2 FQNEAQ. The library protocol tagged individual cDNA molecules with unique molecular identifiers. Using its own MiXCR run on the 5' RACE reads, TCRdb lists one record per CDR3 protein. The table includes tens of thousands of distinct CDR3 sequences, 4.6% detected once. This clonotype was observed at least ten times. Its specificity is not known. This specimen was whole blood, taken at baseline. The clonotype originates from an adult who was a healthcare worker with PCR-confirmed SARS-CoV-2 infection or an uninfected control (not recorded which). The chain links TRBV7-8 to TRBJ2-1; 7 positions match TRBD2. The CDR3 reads CASSLALAAYNEQFF. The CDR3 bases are TGTGCCAGCAGCTTAGCCCTAGCGGCCTACAATGAGCAGTTCTTC.